The clone carrying this TCR beta chain appeared once. This specimen belongs to a study of shared clonotypes between healthy human individuals. Deep level was the assay's run setting. Each cell subset's genomic DNA was divided evenly among several immunoSEQ plates. TCRdb keeps only in-frame clones here, not all; method: immunoSEQ multiplex PCR. The table lists approximately 2,000,000 clones, just under 95% of them singletons. This CDR3 has 16 residues. CDR1 and CDR2 from the germline V gene are SGHRS and YFSETQ. V gave up 3 bases and J gave up 7 bases, with 20 bases separating them. The sample consisted of naive CD4+ T cells from PBMCs. The subset was: CD45RA+ positively selected. This TCR derives from a man aged 18 to 30 in good health. Some clones in this sample may be carry-over from other donors' samples. The V and J genes are TRBV5-1 and TRBJ2-1, with TRBD2 as a possible D gene (6 bases). The CDR3 region has the DNA TGCGCCAGCAGCTCGTCGAGCGGGTCCATAGGGAATGAGCAGTTCTTC. Translation: CASSSSSGSIGNEQFF.